What follows are 10 T cell receptor beta chains derived from one specimen sequenced in a study of cytomegalovirus exposure and HLA in healthy donors. The PCR made use of 60 Vbeta and 13 Jbeta primers. The protocol was immunoSEQ multiplex PCR, while the TCRdb copy is restricted to in-frame clones and leaves out a portion. The sample lists some 170,000 clones, around 75% occurring once. Sequencing input: PBMCs. The receptor source for this set is a female donor in good health and CMV-seronegative.

The J gene is TRBJ1-2, the V gene TRBV6-1; 7 bases fit TRBD1. V gave up 2 bases and J gave up 5 bases; unmatched junction bases: 2. Germline loops: CDR1 MNHNS, CDR2 SASEGT. The CDR3 runs to 13 residues. This CDR3 is CASSEQQGYGYTF. The CDR3 DNA sequence: TGTGCCAGCAGTGAACAACAGGGGTATGGCTACACCTTC.

The J gene is TRBJ2-7, the V gene TRBV5-4; D ambiguous. V was clipped by 0 bases and J by 4 bases, with 8 bases between them. This CDR3 is built from 13 residues. From germline, CDR1 is SGHNT and CDR2 YYREEE (reference sequence). CDR3 DNA sequence: TGTGCCAGCAGCTTGGTGCCTAAGTACGAGCAGTACTTC. This codes for CASSLVPKYEQYF.

This chain connects TRBV11-2 to TRBJ1-2; D is uncertain. Looked up from germline, CDR1 is SGHAT and CDR2 is FQNNGV. V lost 2 bases and J 4 bases, leaving 8 bases between the germline ends. This CDR3 has 13 amino acids. The CDR3 here is CASSLNLAYGYTF. As DNA, the CDR3 is TGTGCCAGCAGCTTAAATTTAGCCTATGGCTACACCTTC.

The genes are TRBV9 and TRBJ2-5, with TRBD1 identical over 8 bases. The CDR3 is 15 amino acids. Trimming at V came to 4 bases and at J to 3 bases, leaving 8 bases not matched to a gene. The germline CDR1 and CDR2 sequences are SGDLS and YYNGEE. CDR3 in amino acids: CASSFSLTGEETQYF. As DNA, the CDR3 is TGTGCCAGCAGCTTCTCGCTGACAGGGGAAGAGACCCAGTACTTC.

This clone was detected only a few times. The chain employs TRBV4-1 and TRBJ2-7; 7 nucleotides align to TRBD2. Germline loops: CDR1 MGHRA, CDR2 YSYEKL. J gave up 0 bases and V 1 base, and 6 bases lay outside the gene matches. The CDR3 is 16 amino acids. The CDR3 protein is CASSQGGGRSSYEQYF. For the CDR3, the DNA is TGCGCCAGCAGCCAAGGTGGCGGGAGAAGCTCCTACGAGCAGTACTTC.

The chain couples TRBV19 to TRBJ2-4; 9 bases agree with TRBD1. This CDR3 has 16 residues. The V segment lost 1 base and the J segment 0 bases; nucleotides outside the gene matches: 1. Germline CDR1 LNHDA, CDR2 SQIVND (reference sequence). CDR3 protein: CASSIVTGGAKNIQYF. The CDR3 nucleotides are TGTGCCAGTAGTATAGTGACAGGGGGAGCCAAAAACATTCAGTACTTC.

The chain links TRBV9 to TRBJ2-2; the match to TRBD2 covers 11 bases. The germline V gene encodes CDR1 SGDLS and CDR2 YYNGEE. This CDR3 comprises 18 residues. J gave up 2 bases and V 1 base, and 7 bases lay outside the gene matches. The CDR3 reads CASSVTSGSLYNTGELFF. CDR3 nucleotides: TGTGCCAGCAGCGTAACTAGCGGGAGTTTGTATAACACCGGGGAGCTGTTTTTT.

V gene TRBV21-1 combines with J gene TRBJ1-2. TRBV21-1 corresponds to a pseudogene. CDR3 size: 15 residues. The CDR3 region has the DNA TGTGCCAGCAGCCCCCGGAGGGCCTCTAACTATGGCTACACCTTC. This sequence encodes CASSPRRASNYGYTF.

The chain is built from TRBV5-1 and TRBJ2-3, with 12 bases matching TRBD2. The V segment lost 4 bases and the J segment 3 bases; nucleotides outside the gene matches: 6. Germline CDR1 reads SGHRS; CDR2 reads YFSETQ. The CDR3 spans 16 residues. This CDR3 is CASSRPGLAGTDTQYF. CDR3 nucleotide sequence: TGCGCCAGCAGCCGACCGGGACTAGCGGGTACAGATACGCAGTATTTT.

On this clone itself: The sample holds other DNA sequences that translate to the same CDR3. The rearrangement uses TRBV7-3 and TRBJ1-1; unclear D gene. Trimming stripped 5 bases from V and 3 bases from J, with 13 bases between. The CDR3 totals 14 residues. CDR1 is SGHTA, CDR2 FQGTGA, per germline. The chain's CDR3 is CASSLVGGYTEAFF. The CDR3 nucleotides read TGTGCCAGCAGCCTAGTGGGAGGGTACACTGAAGCTTTCTTT.